There are many counts of the clone carrying this T cell receptor (beta chain). This CDR3 has 16 amino acids. The ends lost 1 base at V and 5 bases at J; junction bases unmatched: 9. The time point was: sample taken at primary tumor resection. From the 5' RACE reads, TCRdb called clonotypes with MiXCR, one entry per CDR3 protein. This table holds some 22,000 distinct CDR3 sequences, about 4.7% found once. The record originates from a study of spatial heterogeneity in lung cancer. Study-wide context: There were consistently more beta-chain sequences detected than alpha-chain sequences. In raw reads, more than nine appearances on average were recorded for each unique TCR and UMI combination.

This chain links TRBV12-3 or TRBV12-4 with TRBJ2-5; 8 bases align to TRBD2. This clonotype was obtained from a male donor with early-stage non-small cell lung cancer. The sample was PBMCs, taken at surgery. CDR3 sequence (DNA): TGTGCCAGCAGTTTAGGTATTAGCGGGGCTCGCGAGACCCAGTACTTC. Protein sequence: CASSLGISGARETQYF.